The 4 T cell receptor beta chains below all came from one sample that was sequenced in a study of Graves' ophthalmopathy and Graves' hyperthyroidism. CDR3 regions of TCR beta were amplified from RNA transcripts. The authors performed first-round RT-PCR with HTBI primers and then a second-round multiplex PCR. TCRdb reprocessed the multiplex PCR reads with MiXCR, giving one entry per CDR3 protein. The sample shows 900,000 to 1,200,000 distinct CDR3 sequences, roughly two fifths of them seen only once. Sequencing was carried out using peripheral blood or thyroid tissue (not recorded which). Receptors were obtained from an adult man with Graves' hyperthyroidism.

In this sample, this clonotype turned up many times. This chain uses TRBV2 with TRBJ1-1; 7 bases align to TRBD1. With V trimmed by 8 bases and J by 2 bases, 8 bases remained unmatched. Per germline, CDR1 SNHLY and CDR2 FYNNEI. CDR3 length: 14 amino acids. The CDR3 DNA reads TGTGCCAGCTCACAACAGGGGAGCAACACTGAAGCTTTCTTT. It is translated as CASSQQGSNTEAFF. Full variable domain (remainder filled in from reference TRBV2 and TRBJ1-1): EPEVTQTPSHQVTQMGQEVILRCVPISNHLYFYWYRQILGQKVEFLVSFYNNEISEKSEIFDDQFSVERPDGSNFTLKIRSTKLEDSAMYFCASSQQGSNTEAFFGQGTRLTVV.

J is TRBJ2-3 and V is TRBV2; 10 nucleotides line up with TRBD1. Per germline, CDR1 SNHLY and CDR2 FYNNEI. The V segment lost 6 bases and the J segment 5 bases; nucleotides outside the gene matches: 8. CDR3 size: 15 residues. This CDR3 reads CASRNPGQGKDTQYF. As DNA, the CDR3 is TGTGCCAGCAGGAACCCGGGACAGGGGAAAGATACGCAGTATTTT.

This clonotype showed up just a few times. The chain joins TRBV6-6 to TRBJ2-3; 7 nucleotides match TRBD1. The CDR3 runs 12 residues. The V segment lost 8 bases and the J segment 2 bases; nucleotides outside the gene matches: 1. Germline V CDR1 and CDR2: MNHNY, SVGAGI (reference sequence). The CDR3, as DNA: TGTGCCAGCGGGACAGCCACAGATACGCAGTATTTT. It codes for CASGTATDTQYF.

Details on this clonotype: A much larger clone sits a single nucleotide away, making a read error possible. The chain carries TRBV4-3 and TRBJ2-5, with D possibly TRBD2 on 6 matching bases. The CDR3 runs 15 residues. Germline loops: CDR1 LGHNA, CDR2 YSLEER. This CDR3 reads CASSQGWGEQETQHF. CDR3 in DNA: TGCGCCAGCAGCCAAGGATGGGGGGAACAAGAGACCCAGCACTTC.